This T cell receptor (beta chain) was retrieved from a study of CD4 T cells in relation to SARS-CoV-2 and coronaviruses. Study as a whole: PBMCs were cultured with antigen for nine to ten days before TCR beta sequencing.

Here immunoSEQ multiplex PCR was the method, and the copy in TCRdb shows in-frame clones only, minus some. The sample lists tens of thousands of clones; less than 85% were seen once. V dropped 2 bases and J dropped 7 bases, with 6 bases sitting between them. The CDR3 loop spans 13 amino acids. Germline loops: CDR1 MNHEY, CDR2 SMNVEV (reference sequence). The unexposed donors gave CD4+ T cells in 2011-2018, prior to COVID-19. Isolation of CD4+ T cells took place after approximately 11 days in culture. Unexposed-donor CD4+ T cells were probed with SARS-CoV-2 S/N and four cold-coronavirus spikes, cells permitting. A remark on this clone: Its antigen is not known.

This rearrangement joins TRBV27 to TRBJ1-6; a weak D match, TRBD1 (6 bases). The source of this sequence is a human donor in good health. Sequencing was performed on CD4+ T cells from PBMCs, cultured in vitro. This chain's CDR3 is CASSLQGNSPLHF. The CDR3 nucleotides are TGTGCCAGCAGTTTACAGGGGAATTCACCCCTCCACTTT.